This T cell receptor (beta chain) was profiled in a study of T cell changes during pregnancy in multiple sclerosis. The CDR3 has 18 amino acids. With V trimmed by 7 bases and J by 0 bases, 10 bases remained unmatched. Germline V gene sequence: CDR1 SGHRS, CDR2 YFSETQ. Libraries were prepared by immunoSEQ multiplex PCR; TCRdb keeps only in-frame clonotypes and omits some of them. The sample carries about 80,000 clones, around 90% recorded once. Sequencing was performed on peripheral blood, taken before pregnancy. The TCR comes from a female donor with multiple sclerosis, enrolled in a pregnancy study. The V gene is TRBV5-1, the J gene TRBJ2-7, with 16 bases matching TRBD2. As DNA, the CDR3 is TGCGCCAGCTCAAAGGGACTAGCGGGAGGGCCGATCTCCTACGAGCAGTACTTC. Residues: CASSKGLAGGPISYEQYF.